Shown below are 9 T cell receptor beta chains from a single sample sequenced in a study of T cells in Graves' hyperthyroidism and ophthalmopathy. TCR beta CDR3 regions were amplified from RNA. The study used the HTBI primer set for a first-round RT-PCR of the TCR CDR3. MiXCR was run by TCRdb on the multiplex PCR reads, yielding one entry per CDR3 protein. The sample includes roughly 550,000 distinct CDR3 sequences, roughly a sixth of them seen just once. Sequencing was performed on blood. All receptors derive from a woman aged 25 to 39 with Graves' ophthalmopathy.

This clonotype was detected many times. CDR3 nucleotides: TGTGCCAGCAGTGAGGCGGGACAGGCGACAATGGGGGCCAGTGAAGCTTTCTTT. This sequence encodes CASSEAGQATMGASEAFF. The chain recombines TRBV6-2 or TRBV6-3 with TRBJ1-1; 8 positions match TRBD1. The V gene end was trimmed by 5 bases and the J gene end by 7 bases; junction bases not matched to a gene: 21. The germline V gene has CDR1 MNHEY and CDR2 SVGEGT. The CDR3 loop spans 18 amino acids.

This clonotype was seen just once. The J gene is TRBJ2-4, the V gene TRBV27; maybe TRBD2 (6 bases). This CDR3 region has 16 residues. V was clipped by 4 bases and J by 4 bases, with 17 bases between them. In germline, CDR1 is MNHEY, CDR2 SMNVEV (reference sequence). CDR3 nucleotide sequence: TGTGCCAGCAGTTCGGAGGGCTTGAGAAGGAAAAACATTCAGTACTTC. Its translation is CASSSEGLRRKNIQYF.

At least ten counts were recorded for this clonotype. The V call is TRBV27, the J call TRBJ1-1, with unresolved D. Germline V gene lookup returns CDR1 MNHEY and CDR2 SMNVEV (reference sequence). Trimming took off 8 bases at V and 4 bases at J, with 17 bases between the two ends. The length of the CDR3 is 14 residues. CDR3 protein: CASWEQGWSTEAFF. The CDR3 nucleotides read TGTGCCAGCTGGGAACAAGGGTGGAGCACTGAAGCTTTCTTT.

At least ten counts were recorded for this clonotype. The chain links TRBV28 to TRBJ1-1; 9 nucleotides match TRBD1. CDR1 is MDHEN, CDR2 SYDVKM, per germline. The CDR3 loop spans 19 amino acids. V shed 4 bases and J 0 bases; nucleotides not matched to a gene: 15. The DNA of the CDR3 is TGTGCCAGCAGTTCCGAGTGGACAGGGGCGGCCCCCATGAACACTGAAGCTTTCTTT. It yields the protein CASSSEWTGAAPMNTEAFF.

V and J are TRBV28 and TRBJ1-2, with TRBD1 matching over 7 bases. The CDR3 covers 16 residues. Unmatched junction bases numbered 15, after V lost 6 bases and J lost 5 bases. Germline lookup yields CDR1 MDHEN and CDR2 SYDVKM. CDR3 sequence: CASSPRQGLGRYGYTF. In nucleotides, the CDR3 is TGTGCCAGCAGCCCCCGACAGGGCCTCGGCCGATATGGCTACACCTTC.

With respect to this clonotype: Possible read error: a much larger clone is one base away. The chain carries TRBV6-9 and TRBJ2-7; D might be TRBD1 or TRBD2, each matching 6 bases. This CDR3 region has 13 residues. Germline V gene data show CDR1 as MNHGY and CDR2 as SVAAGI. The CDR3 here is CTSSYGGWDEQYF. CDR3 sequence (DNA): TGTACCAGCAGTTACGGGGGCTGGGACGAGCAGTACTTC.

The chain combines TRBV5-8 with TRBJ2-7; TRBD2 matches 7 bases. Germline loops: CDR1 SGHTS, CDR2 YDEGEE. V shed 0 bases, J shed 3 bases, and the junction held 6 bases outside the gene matches. This CDR3 has 15 amino acids. DNA for the CDR3: TGTGCCAGCAGCTTGGCCCGACTAGCAGTCTACGAGCAGTACTTC. It encodes CASSLARLAVYEQYF.

This clonotype was seen ten or more times. This chain connects TRBV20-1 to TRBJ2-3; D might be TRBD2 (6 bases). Germline values: CDR1 DFQATT, CDR2 SNEGSKA (reference sequence). V was cut by 6 bases and J by 4 bases, with 20 bases left in between. The CDR3 consists of 15 residues. In nucleotides, the CDR3 is TGCAGTGCCCCCCGATCGGCGGTAGCGGCAGATACGCAGTATTTT. Protein: CSAPRSAVAADTQYF.

This chain uses TRBV6-2 or TRBV6-3 with TRBJ1-3; maybe TRBD1 (6 bases). CDR1 and CDR2 (germline): MNHEY, SVGEGT. V was cut by 6 bases and J by 5 bases, with 14 bases left in between. The CDR3 contains 14 residues. CDR3 in amino acids: CASRPTGTRNTIYF. The CDR3 nucleotides read TGTGCCAGCAGACCTACAGGGACCCGAAACACCATATATTTT.